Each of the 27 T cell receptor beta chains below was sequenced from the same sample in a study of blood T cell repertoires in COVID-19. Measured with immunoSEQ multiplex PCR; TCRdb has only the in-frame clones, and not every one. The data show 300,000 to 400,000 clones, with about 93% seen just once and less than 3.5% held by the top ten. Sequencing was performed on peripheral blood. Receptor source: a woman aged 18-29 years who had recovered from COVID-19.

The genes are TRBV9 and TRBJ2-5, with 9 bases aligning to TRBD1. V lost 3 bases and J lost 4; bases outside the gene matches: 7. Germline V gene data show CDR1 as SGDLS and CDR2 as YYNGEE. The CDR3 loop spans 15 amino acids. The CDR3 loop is CASSARQGGGETQYF. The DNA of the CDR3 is TGTGCCAGCAGCGCCCGACAGGGGGGGGGAGAGACCCAGTACTTC.

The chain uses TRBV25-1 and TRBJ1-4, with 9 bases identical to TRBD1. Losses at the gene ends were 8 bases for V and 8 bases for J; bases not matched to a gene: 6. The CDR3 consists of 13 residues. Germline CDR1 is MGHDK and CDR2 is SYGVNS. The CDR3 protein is CASGGTGREKLFF. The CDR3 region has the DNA TGTGCCAGCGGCGGGACAGGGAGGGAAAAACTGTTTTTT. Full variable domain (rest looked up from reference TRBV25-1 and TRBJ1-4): EADIYQTPRYLVIGTGKKITLECSQTMGHDKMYWYQQDPGMELHLIHYSYGVNSTEKGDLSSESTVSRIRTEHFPLTLESARPSHTSQYLCASGGTGREKLFFGSGTQLSVL.

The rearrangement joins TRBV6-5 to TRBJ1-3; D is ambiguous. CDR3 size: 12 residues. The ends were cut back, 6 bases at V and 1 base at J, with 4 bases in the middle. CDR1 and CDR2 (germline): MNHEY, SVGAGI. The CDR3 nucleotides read TGTGCCAGCAGCGGGTCTGGAAACACCATATATTTT. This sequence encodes CASSGSGNTIYF.

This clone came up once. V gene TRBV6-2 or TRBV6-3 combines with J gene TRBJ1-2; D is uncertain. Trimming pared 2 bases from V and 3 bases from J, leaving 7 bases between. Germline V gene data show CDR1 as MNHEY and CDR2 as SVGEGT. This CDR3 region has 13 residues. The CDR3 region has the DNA TGTGCCAGCAGTTACGAGCAATACTATGGCTACACCTTC. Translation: CASSYEQYYGYTF.

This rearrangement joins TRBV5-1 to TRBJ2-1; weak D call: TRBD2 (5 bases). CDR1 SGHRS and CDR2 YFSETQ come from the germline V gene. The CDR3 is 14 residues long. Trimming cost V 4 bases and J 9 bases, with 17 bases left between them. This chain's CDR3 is CASSAPTSFGEQFF. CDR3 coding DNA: TGCGCCAGCAGCGCCCCAACTAGTTTCGGTGAGCAGTTCTTC. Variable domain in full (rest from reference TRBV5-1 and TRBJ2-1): KAGVTQTPRYLIKTRGQQVTLSCSPISGHRSVSWYQQTPGQGLQFLFEYFSETQRNKGNFPGRFSGRQFSNSRSEMNVSTLELGDSALYLCASSAPTSFGEQFFGPGTRLTVL.

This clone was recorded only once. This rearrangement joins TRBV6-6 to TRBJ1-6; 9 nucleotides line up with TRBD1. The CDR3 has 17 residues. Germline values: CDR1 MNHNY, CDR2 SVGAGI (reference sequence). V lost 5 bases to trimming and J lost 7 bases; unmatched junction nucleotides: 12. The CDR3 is CASSHQYPGQGNSPLHF. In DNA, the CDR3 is TGTGCCAGCAGTCACCAGTATCCGGGACAGGGCAATTCACCCCTCCACTTT.

CDR3 in DNA: TGTGCCAGCAGCTTAGTTGGTGGGACAGGGGACGGCTATGGCTACACCTTC. Translation: CASSLVGGTGDGYGYTF. The gene calls are TRBV11-2 and TRBJ1-2, with TRBD1 matching over 10 bases. CDR1 is SGHAT, CDR2 FQNNGV, per germline. The CDR3 length is 17 residues. The ends lost 1 base at V and 4 bases at J; junction bases unmatched: 9.

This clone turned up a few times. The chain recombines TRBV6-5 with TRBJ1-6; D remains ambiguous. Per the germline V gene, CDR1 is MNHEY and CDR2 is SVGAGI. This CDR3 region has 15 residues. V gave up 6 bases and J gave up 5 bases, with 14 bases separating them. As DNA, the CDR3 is TGTGCCAGCAGCAGGCCCAACCAAAATAATTCACCCCTCCACTTT. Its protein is CASSRPNQNNSPLHF.

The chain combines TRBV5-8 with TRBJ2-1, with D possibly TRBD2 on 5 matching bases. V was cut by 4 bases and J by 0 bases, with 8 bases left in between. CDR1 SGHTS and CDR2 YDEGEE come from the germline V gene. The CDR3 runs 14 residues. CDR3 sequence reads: CASSAGNSYNEQFF. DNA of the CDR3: TGTGCCAGCAGCGCCGGGAACTCCTACAATGAGCAGTTCTTC.

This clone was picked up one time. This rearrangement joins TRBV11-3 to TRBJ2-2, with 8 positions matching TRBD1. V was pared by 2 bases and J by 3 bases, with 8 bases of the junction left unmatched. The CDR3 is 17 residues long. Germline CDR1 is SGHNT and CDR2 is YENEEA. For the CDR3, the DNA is TGTGCCAGCAGCTTACGGACAGGGTCGGAAGACACCGGGGAGCTGTTTTTT. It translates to CASSLRTGSEDTGELFF.

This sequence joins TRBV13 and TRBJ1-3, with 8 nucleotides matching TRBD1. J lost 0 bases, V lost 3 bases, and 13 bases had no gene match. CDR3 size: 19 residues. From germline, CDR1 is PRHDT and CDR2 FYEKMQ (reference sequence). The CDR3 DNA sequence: TGTGCCAGCAGCTTTATAACGGGACAGGATGAATCCTCTGGAAACACCATATATTTT. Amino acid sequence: CASSFITGQDESSGNTIYF.

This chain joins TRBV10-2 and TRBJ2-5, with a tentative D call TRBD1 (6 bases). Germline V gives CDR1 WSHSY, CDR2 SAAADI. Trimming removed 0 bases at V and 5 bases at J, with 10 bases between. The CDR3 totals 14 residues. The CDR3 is CASSESWGRETQYF. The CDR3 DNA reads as TGCGCCAGCAGTGAGTCCTGGGGGCGTGAGACCCAGTACTTC.

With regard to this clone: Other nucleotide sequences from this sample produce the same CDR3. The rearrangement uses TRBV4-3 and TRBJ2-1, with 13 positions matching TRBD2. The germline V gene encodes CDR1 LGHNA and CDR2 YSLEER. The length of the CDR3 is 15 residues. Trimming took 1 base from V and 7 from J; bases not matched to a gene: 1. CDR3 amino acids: CASSQGTSGRNEQFF. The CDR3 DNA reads TGCGCCAGCAGCCAAGGGACTAGCGGGAGAAATGAGCAGTTCTTC.

The CDR3 sequence is CAWGQGARGYTF. The CDR3 coding sequence is TGTGCCTGGGGACAGGGGGCACGTGGCTACACCTTC. The chain carries TRBV30 and TRBJ1-2, with 11 bases identical to TRBD1. CDR1 GTSNPN and CDR2 SVGIG come from the germline V gene (reference sequence). Unmatched junction bases numbered 3, after V lost 5 bases and J lost 7 bases. CDR3 size: 12 residues.

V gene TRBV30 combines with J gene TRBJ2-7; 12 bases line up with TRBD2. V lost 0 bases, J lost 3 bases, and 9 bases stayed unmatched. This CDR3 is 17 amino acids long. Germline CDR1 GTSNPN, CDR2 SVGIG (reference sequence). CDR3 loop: CAWSVDGLAGGHYEQYV. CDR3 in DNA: TGTGCCTGGAGTGTCGATGGGCTAGCGGGAGGGCACTACGAGCAGTACGTC.

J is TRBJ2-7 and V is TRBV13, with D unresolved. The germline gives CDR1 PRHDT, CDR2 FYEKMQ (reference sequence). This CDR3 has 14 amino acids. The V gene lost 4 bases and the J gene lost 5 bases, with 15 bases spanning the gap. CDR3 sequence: CASSSQLSSHEQYV. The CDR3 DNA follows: TGTGCCAGCAGCTCCCAACTATCGTCCCACGAGCAGTACGTC.

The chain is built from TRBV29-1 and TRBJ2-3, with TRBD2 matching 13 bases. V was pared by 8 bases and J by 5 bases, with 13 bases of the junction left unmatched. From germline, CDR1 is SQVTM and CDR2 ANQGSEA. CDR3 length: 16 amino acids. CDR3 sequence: CSPWGSGTSGKDTQYF. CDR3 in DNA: TGCAGCCCCTGGGGGTCCGGGACTAGCGGGAAAGATACGCAGTATTTT.

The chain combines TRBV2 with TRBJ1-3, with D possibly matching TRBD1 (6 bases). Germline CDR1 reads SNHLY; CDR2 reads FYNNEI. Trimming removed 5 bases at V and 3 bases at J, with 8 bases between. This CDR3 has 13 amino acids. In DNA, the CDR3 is TGTGCCAGCAGTAGGGACATTGGAAACACCATATATTTT. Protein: CASSRDIGNTIYF. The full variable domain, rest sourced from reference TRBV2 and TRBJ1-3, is EPEVTQTPSHQVTQMGQEVILRCVPISNHLYFYWYRQILGQKVEFLVSFYNNEISEKSEIFDDQFSVERPDGSNFTLKIRSTKLEDSAMYFCASSRDIGNTIYFGEGSWLTVV.

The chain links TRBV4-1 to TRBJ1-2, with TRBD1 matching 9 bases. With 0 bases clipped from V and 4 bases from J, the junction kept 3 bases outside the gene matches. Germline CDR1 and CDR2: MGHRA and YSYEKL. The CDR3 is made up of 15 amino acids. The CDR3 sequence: CASSQDGTGFYGYTF. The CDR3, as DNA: TGCGCCAGCAGCCAAGACGGGACAGGGTTCTATGGCTACACCTTC.

The DNA for the CDR3 is TGTGCCAGCAGCGCGACTAGCGGGTATGGGGAGCTGTTTTTT. This encodes CASSATSGYGELFF. The J gene is TRBJ2-2, the V gene TRBV7-2; TRBD2 agrees at 10 bases. Germline CDR1 SGHTA, CDR2 FQGNSA. The trim removed 5 bases at V and 8 bases at J, leaving 5 bases unmatched. The CDR3 sequence is 14 residues long.

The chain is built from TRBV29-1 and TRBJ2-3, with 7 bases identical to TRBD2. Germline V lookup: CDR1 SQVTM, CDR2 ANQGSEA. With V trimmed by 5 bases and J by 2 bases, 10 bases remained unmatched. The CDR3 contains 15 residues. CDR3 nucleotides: TGCAGCGTTAGCTTGCGGGAGAGTAACACAGATACGCAGTATTTT. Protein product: CSVSLRESNTDTQYF.

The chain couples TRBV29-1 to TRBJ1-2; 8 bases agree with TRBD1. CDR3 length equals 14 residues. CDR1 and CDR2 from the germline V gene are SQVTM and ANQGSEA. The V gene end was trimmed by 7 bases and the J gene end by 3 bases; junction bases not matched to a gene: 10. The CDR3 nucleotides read TGCAGCGCCCAGCGGGCAGGGGGCGACTATGGCTACACCTTC. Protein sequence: CSAQRAGGDYGYTF.

DNA for the CDR3: TGTGCCAGCAGTGCGGGCCCAGAGACCCAGTACTTC. It encodes CASSAGPETQYF. The chain combines TRBV6-2 or TRBV6-3 with TRBJ2-5, with D tentatively TRBD2 (5 bases). The CDR3 extends over 12 amino acids. Germline assignment: CDR1 MNHEY and CDR2 SVGEGT. V gave up 5 bases and J gave up 4 bases, with 8 bases separating them.

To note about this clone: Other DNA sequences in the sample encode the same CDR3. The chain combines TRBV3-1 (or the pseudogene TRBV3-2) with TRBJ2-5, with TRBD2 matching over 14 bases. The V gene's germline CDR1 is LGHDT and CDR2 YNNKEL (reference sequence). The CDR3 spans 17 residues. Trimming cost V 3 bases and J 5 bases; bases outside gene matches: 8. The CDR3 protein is CASSHKTSGRAGETQYF. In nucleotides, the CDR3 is TGTGCCAGCAGCCATAAGACTAGCGGGAGGGCGGGTGAGACCCAGTACTTC.

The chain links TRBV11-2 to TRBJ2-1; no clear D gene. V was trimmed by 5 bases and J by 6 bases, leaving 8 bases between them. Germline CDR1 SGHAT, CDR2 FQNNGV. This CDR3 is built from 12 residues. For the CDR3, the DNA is TGTGCCAGCAGCCCGGGTCGCAATGAGCAGTTCTTC. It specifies CASSPGRNEQFF.

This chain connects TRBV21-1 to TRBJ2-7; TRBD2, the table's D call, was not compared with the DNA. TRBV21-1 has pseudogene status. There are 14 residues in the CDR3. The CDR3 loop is CASGLLPVCYEQYV. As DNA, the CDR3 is TGTGCCAGCGGACTGTTGCCCGTCTGCTACGAGCAGTACGTC.

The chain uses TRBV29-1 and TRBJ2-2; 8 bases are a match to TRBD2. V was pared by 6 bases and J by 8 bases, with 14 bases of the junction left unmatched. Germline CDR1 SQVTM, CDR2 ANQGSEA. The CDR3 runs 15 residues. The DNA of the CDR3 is TGCAGCGTATCAGGTACTAGCGGAAGGCTTGGGGAGCTGTTTTTT. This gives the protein CSVSGTSGRLGELFF.